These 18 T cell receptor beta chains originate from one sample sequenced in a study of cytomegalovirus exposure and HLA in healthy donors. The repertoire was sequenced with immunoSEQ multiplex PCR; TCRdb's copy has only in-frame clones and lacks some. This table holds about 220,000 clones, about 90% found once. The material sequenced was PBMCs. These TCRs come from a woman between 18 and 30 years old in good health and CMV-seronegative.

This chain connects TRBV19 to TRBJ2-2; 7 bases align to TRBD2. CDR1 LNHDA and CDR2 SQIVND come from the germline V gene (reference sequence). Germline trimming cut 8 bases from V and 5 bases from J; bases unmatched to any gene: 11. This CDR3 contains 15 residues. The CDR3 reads CASHLMGGGTGELFF. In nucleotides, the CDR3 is TGTGCCAGTCATCTCATGGGGGGAGGGACCGGGGAGCTGTTTTTT. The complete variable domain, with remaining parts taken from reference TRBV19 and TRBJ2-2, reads DGGITQSPKYLFRKEGQNVTLSCEQNLNHDAMYWYRQDPGQGLRLIYYSQIVNDFQKGDIAEGYSVSREKKESFPLTVTSAQKNPTAFYLCASHLMGGGTGELFFGEGSRLTVL.

The CDR3 sequence: CASSIQGHITEAFF. In DNA, the CDR3 is TGTGCCAGTAGTATACAGGGACATATAACTGAAGCTTTCTTT. V and J are TRBV19 and TRBJ1-1; TRBD1 is a possible D gene (6 bases). Trimming removed 2 bases at V and 5 bases at J, with 12 bases between. Germline loops: CDR1 LNHDA, CDR2 SQIVND (reference sequence). The CDR3 runs 14 residues.

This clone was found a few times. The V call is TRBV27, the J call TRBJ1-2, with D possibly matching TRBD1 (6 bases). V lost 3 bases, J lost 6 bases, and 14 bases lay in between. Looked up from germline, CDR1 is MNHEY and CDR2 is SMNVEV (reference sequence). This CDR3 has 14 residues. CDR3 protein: CASSFQGLHDGYTF. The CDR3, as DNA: TGTGCCAGCAGTTTCCAGGGGCTGCACGATGGCTACACCTTC.

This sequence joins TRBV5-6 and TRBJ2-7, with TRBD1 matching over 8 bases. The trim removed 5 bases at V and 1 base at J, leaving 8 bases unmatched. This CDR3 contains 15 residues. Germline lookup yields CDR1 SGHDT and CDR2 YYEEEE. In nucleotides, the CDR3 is TGTGCCAGCAGTCCCACCGGACAGGGTTCCTACGAGCAGTACTTC. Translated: CASSPTGQGSYEQYF.

CDR3 sequence reads: CSVERGQGGYGYTF. The CDR3 DNA sequence: TGCAGCGTAGAGAGGGGACAGGGCGGGTATGGCTACACCTTC. The chain combines TRBV29-1 with TRBJ1-2; 9 bases agree with TRBD1. V shed 6 bases, J shed 5 bases, and the junction held 10 bases outside the gene matches. Germline CDR1 is SQVTM and CDR2 is ANQGSEA. The CDR3 is made up of 14 amino acids.

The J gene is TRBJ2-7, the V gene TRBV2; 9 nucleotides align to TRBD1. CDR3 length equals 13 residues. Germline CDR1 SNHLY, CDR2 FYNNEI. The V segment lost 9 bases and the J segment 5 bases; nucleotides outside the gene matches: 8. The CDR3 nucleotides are TGTGCCAGTTCCCGGGACAGGGCCCACGAGCAGTACTTC. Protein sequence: CASSRDRAHEQYF.

The CDR3 DNA reads as TGTGCCAGCAGTCACGAGTCTGAAGCTTTCTTT. This encodes CASSHESEAFF. The rearrangement links TRBV6-6 to TRBJ1-1; D ambiguous. The CDR3 spans 11 residues. V lost 5 bases and J lost 6, with 7 bases in between. The germline V gene has CDR1 MNHNY and CDR2 SVGAGI (reference sequence).

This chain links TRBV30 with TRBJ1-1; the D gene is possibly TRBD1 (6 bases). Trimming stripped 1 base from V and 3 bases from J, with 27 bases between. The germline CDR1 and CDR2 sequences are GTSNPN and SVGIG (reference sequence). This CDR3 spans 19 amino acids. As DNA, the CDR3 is TGTGCCTGGAGTGCGGCTTTCGGGGGGGCGCCTAGATTTTACACTGAAGCTTTCTTT. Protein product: CAWSAAFGGAPRFYTEAFF.

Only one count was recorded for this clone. CDR3 coding DNA: TGTGCCTGGAGTCTATTATGGAGGGGTTCCGCCAATGAGCAGTTCTTC. Its translation: CAWSLLWRGSANEQFF. The V call is TRBV30, the J call TRBJ2-1, with D possibly TRBD2 on 6 matching bases. The length of the CDR3 is 16 residues. CDR1 GTSNPN and CDR2 SVGIG come from the germline V gene (reference sequence). Trimming shortened V by 2 bases and J by 6 bases, and 20 bases separated the two germline ends.

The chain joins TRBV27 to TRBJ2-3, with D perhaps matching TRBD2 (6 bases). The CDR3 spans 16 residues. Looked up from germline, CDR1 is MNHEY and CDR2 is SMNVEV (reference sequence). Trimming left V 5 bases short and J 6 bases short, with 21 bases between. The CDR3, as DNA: TGTGCCAGCAGTCATCCGGGGAGGAGAGGGTCTGATACGCAGTATTTT. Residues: CASSHPGRRGSDTQYF.

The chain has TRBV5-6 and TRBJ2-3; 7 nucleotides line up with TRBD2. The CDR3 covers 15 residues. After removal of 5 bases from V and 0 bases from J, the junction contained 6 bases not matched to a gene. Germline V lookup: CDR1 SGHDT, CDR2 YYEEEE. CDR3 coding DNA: TGTGCCAGCAGACGGGGGGTGGGGAGCACAGATACGCAGTATTTT. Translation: CASRRGVGSTDTQYF.

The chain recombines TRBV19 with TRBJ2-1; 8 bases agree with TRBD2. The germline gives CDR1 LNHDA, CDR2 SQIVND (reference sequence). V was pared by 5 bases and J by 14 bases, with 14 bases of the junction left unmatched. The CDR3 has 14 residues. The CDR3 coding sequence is TGTGCCAGTAGTCCCAACCTACTAGCGGATCTAGAGTTCTTC. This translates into CASSPNLLADLEFF.

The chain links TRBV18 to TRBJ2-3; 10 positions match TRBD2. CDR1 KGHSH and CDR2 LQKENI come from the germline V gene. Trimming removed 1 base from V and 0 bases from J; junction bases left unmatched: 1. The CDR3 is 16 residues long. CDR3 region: CASSPLSGGSTDTQYF. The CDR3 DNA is TGTGCCAGCTCACCACTTAGCGGGGGGAGCACAGATACGCAGTATTTT.

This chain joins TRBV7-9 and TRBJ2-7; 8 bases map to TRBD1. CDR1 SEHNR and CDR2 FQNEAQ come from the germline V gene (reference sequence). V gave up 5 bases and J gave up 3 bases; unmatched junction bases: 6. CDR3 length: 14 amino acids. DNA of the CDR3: TGTGCCAGCAGCCCGCCGGACAGGGTCTACGAGCAGTACTTC. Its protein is CASSPPDRVYEQYF.

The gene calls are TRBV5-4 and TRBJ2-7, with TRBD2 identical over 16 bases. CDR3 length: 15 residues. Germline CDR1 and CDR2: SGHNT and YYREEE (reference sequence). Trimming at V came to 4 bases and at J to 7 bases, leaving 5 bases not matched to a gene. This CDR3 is CASSRTGLAGGEQYF. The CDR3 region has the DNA TGTGCCAGCAGCAGGACGGGACTAGCGGGAGGGGAGCAGTACTTC. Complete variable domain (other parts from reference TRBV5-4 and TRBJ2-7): ETGVTQSPTHLIKTRGQQVTLRCSSQSGHNTVSWYQQALGQGPQFIFQYYREEENGRGNFPPRFSGLQFPNYSSELNVNALELDDSALYLCASSRTGLAGGEQYFGPGTRLTVT.

The DNA for the CDR3 is TGTGCCAGCAGTTCCACGACAGGGCTTAATGAAAAACTGTTTTTT. It encodes CASSSTTGLNEKLFF. The chain combines TRBV6-5 with TRBJ1-4; 7 bases match TRBD1. CDR1 and CDR2 (germline): MNHEY, SVGAGI. Trimming cost V 4 bases and J 4 bases; bases outside gene matches: 6. This CDR3 is built from 15 residues.

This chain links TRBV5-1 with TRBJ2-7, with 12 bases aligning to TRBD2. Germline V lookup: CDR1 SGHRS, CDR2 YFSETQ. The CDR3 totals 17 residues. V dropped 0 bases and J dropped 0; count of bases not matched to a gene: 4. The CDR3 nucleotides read TGCGCCAGCAGCTTGGCCGGACTAGCGGGAAGCTCCTACGAGCAGTACTTC. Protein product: CASSLAGLAGSSYEQYF.

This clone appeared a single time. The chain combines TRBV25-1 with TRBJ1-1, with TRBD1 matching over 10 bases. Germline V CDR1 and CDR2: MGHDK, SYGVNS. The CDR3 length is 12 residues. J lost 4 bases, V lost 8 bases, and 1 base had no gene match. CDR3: CASGTGVTEAFF. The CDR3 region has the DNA TGTGCCAGCGGGACAGGGGTCACTGAAGCTTTCTTT. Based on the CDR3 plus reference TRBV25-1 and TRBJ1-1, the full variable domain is EADIYQTPRYLVIGTGKKITLECSQTMGHDKMYWYQQDPGMELHLIHYSYGVNSTEKGDLSSESTVSRIRTEHFPLTLESARPSHTSQYLCASGTGVTEAFFGQGTRLTVV.